The 12 T cell receptor beta chains given below trace back to one sample, sequenced in a study of T cell changes during pregnancy in multiple sclerosis. Generated by immunoSEQ multiplex PCR, the TCRdb table keeps only in-frame clones and is missing some. The data contain about 70,000 clones, approximately 90% of them singletons. This specimen consisted of peripheral blood, obtained in the third trimester of pregnancy. Receptors originate from a female donor in good health, enrolled as a control in a pregnancy study.

This clone was counted once. The chain uses TRBV6-5 and TRBJ1-2, with 9 bases matching TRBD1. Germline CDR1 reads MNHEY; CDR2 reads SVGAGI. The CDR3 sequence is 16 residues long. J was trimmed by 4 bases and V by 2 bases; bases with no gene match: 8. The CDR3 nucleotides are TGTGCCAGCAGTTACAAGGGACAGGGAAGAAGCTATGGCTACACCTTC. Protein product: CASSYKGQGRSYGYTF.

The chain employs TRBV4-1 and TRBJ2-7, with D possibly being TRBD1 (5 bases). Germline CDR1 MGHRA, CDR2 YSYEKL. The germline V and J ends were trimmed by 4 bases and 0 bases, with 7 bases remaining between them. CDR3 length equals 13 residues. This CDR3 reads CASSRQSSYEQYF. Here the CDR3 DNA reads TGCGCCAGCAGCCGACAGAGCTCCTACGAGCAGTACTTC.

The chain couples TRBV6-6 to TRBJ1-5; 7 bases line up with TRBD1. V lost 6 bases to trimming and J lost 9 bases; unmatched junction nucleotides: 17. The CDR3 is 16 amino acids. Per germline, CDR1 MNHNY and CDR2 SVGAGI (reference sequence). CDR3 residues: CASRSGTASDLGPQHF. CDR3 DNA sequence: TGTGCCAGCAGGTCCGGGACAGCATCCGACTTGGGGCCCCAGCATTTT.

The sample holds one count of this clone. The gene calls are TRBV4-3 and TRBJ2-2; TRBD1 might be the D (6 bases). CDR1 is LGHNA, CDR2 YSLEER, per germline. The CDR3 covers 14 residues. Trimming took 1 base from V and 5 from J, leaving 8 bases between them. The CDR3, as DNA: TGCGCCAGCAGCCAAGCCGACAGGACCGGGGAGCTGTTTTTT. Its translation is CASSQADRTGELFF.

The J gene is TRBJ2-3, the V gene TRBV7-9, with D perhaps TRBD2 (5 bases). Deletions cut 5 bases from V and 2 bases from J, with 11 bases between. The CDR3 consists of 14 residues. From germline, CDR1 is SEHNR and CDR2 FQNEAQ (reference sequence). The CDR3, as DNA: TGTGCCAGCAGCGAGGGCCGGCCCACAGATACGCAGTATTTT. This encodes CASSEGRPTDTQYF.

The rearrangement uses TRBV4-1 and TRBJ2-1; the D gene is possibly TRBD2 (6 bases). This CDR3 is 11 amino acids long. V was clipped by 7 bases and J by 9 bases, with 10 bases between them. CDR1 is MGHRA, CDR2 YSYEKL, per germline. CDR3 protein: CASTGEAEQFF. The CDR3 DNA reads TGCGCCAGCACGGGAGAAGCTGAGCAGTTCTTC.

This clone was seen more than once but under ten times. The rearrangement links TRBV2 to TRBJ2-7, with D possibly TRBD2 on 6 matching bases. The CDR3 is 14 residues long. The germline gives CDR1 SNHLY, CDR2 FYNNEI. The V and J ends lost 6 bases and 1 base respectively, with 13 bases between them. CDR3 DNA sequence: TGTGCCAGCAGGGGAGGAGGAGGATCCTACGAGCAGTACTTC. Amino acid sequence: CASRGGGGSYEQYF.

The rearrangement uses TRBV7-9 and TRBJ1-2; TRBD1 might be the D (5 bases). Trimming took 5 bases from V and 6 from J, leaving 19 bases between them. This CDR3 region has 15 residues. Germline CDR1 reads SEHNR; CDR2 reads FQNEAQ (reference sequence). The CDR3 loop reads CASSKAVGAEDGYTF. The CDR3 DNA reads as TGTGCCAGCAGCAAGGCGGTAGGGGCAGAGGATGGCTACACCTTC.

V gene TRBV19 combines with J gene TRBJ2-7; tentatively, D is TRBD1 (6 bases). This CDR3 is built from 14 residues. Per germline, CDR1 LNHDA and CDR2 SQIVND (reference sequence). Trimming shortened V by 3 bases and J by 2 bases, and 11 bases separated the two germline ends. As DNA, the CDR3 is TGTGCCAGTAGTATTGATTGGACAGCCTACGAGCAGTACTTC. Its protein product is CASSIDWTAYEQYF.

DNA of the CDR3: TGTGCCAGCATGGGACAGGGGGCGCCGGGGACTGAAGCTTTCTTT. This translates into CASMGQGAPGTEAFF. V gene TRBV28 combines with J gene TRBJ1-1; 12 positions match TRBD1. Per germline, CDR1 MDHEN and CDR2 SYDVKM. The V and J ends lost 7 bases and 5 bases, in that order; junction bases with no gene match: 8. This CDR3 comprises 15 residues. Based on the CDR3 plus reference TRBV28 and TRBJ1-1, the full variable domain is DVKVTQSSRYLVKRTGEKVFLECVQDMDHENMFWYRQDPGLGLRLIYFSYDVKMKEKGDIPEGYSVSREKKERFSLILESASTNQTSMYLCASMGQGAPGTEAFFGQGTRLTVV.

The chain links TRBV5-1 to TRBJ2-7; tentatively, D is TRBD1 (6 bases). Germline V gene lookup returns CDR1 SGHRS and CDR2 YFSETQ. The V end lost 4 bases, the J end lost 2 bases, and 13 bases lay between the germline ends. The CDR3 loop spans 14 amino acids. CDR3 DNA: TGCGCCAGCAGCGTACAGGGTAGCGCCTACGAGCAGTACTTC. Residues: CASSVQGSAYEQYF.

V and J are TRBV25-1 and TRBJ1-1; no clear D gene. The germline gives CDR1 MGHDK, CDR2 SYGVNS. This CDR3 comprises 13 residues. V shed 3 bases and J shed 3 bases, with 8 bases lying between them. Here the CDR3 reads CASSEQVYTEAFF. The CDR3 coding sequence is TGTGCCAGCAGTGAGCAGGTTTACACTGAAGCTTTCTTT.